Each of the 7 T cell receptor beta chains below was sequenced from the same sample in a study of T cell repertoires in cytomegalovirus infection. Their antigen targets remain unknown. TCRdb processed the reads anew with MiXCR; each CDR3 protein has one entry. Of some 900,000 distinct CDR3 sequences listed, approximately 32% are singletons. The source material was cultured CD8+ T cells from PBMCs, sampled from culture after CMV antigen stimulation. The receptor set was obtained from a human donor in good health (CMV status not recorded). Some clones in this sample may be carry-over from other donors' samples.

This clonotype was observed a handful of times. This chain joins TRBV7-6 and TRBJ2-7, with 8 positions matching TRBD1. The CDR3 spans 15 residues. V was clipped by 5 bases and J by 3 bases; unmatched bases: 9. The germline V gene has CDR1 SGHVS and CDR2 FNYEAQ. CDR3 sequence reads: CASSPNRDRFYEQYF. CDR3 bases: TGTGCCAGCAGCCCTAACCGGGACAGGTTCTACGAGCAGTACTTC.

The CDR3 here is CASSRGTSLNTGELFF. The CDR3 DNA follows: TGTGCCAGCAGTCGGGGGACTAGCCTGAACACCGGGGAGCTGTTTTTT. This chain joins TRBV6-5 and TRBJ2-2, with 9 bases lining up with TRBD2. CDR1 and CDR2 (germline): MNHEY, SVGAGI. The CDR3 loop spans 16 amino acids. Unmatched junction bases numbered 5, after V lost 5 bases and J lost 1 base.

This clonotype has just a few counts. The chain couples TRBV25-1 to TRBJ1-4; unclear D gene. The CDR3 is made up of 13 amino acids. V lost 7 bases to trimming and J lost 5 bases, with 11 bases between them. Germline-derived CDR1 and CDR2 are MGHDK and SYGVNS. CDR3 sequence reads: CASTEIENEKLFF. In DNA, the CDR3 is TGTGCCAGCACCGAGATTGAGAATGAAAAACTGTTTTTT.

This clonotype came up many times. This chain joins TRBV7-8 and TRBJ2-3, with 9 bases matching TRBD2. With V trimmed by 4 bases and J by 6 bases, 5 bases remained unmatched. In germline, CDR1 is SGHVS, CDR2 FQNEAQ. CDR3 size: 14 residues. The CDR3 loop is CASSYRGGADTQYF. The CDR3 bases are TGTGCCAGCAGCTACCGCGGGGGGGCCGATACGCAGTATTTT.

The rearrangement uses TRBV19 and TRBJ1-1; D gene unclear. The germline V gene has CDR1 LNHDA and CDR2 SQIVND (reference sequence). V was trimmed by 2 bases and J by 5 bases, leaving 15 bases between them. The CDR3 loop spans 15 amino acids. CDR3 sequence: CASSIIGGRRTEAFF. The CDR3 region has the DNA TGTGCCAGTAGTATAATCGGCGGGCGTAGAACTGAAGCTTTCTTT.

This clonotype was counted a few times. The chain has TRBV6-5 and TRBJ1-2, with D maybe TRBD1 (6 bases). Germline values: CDR1 MNHEY, CDR2 SVGAGI. V was trimmed by 1 base and J by 5 bases, leaving 23 bases between them. This CDR3 spans 18 amino acids. CDR3 coding DNA: TGTGCCAGCAGTTACTGGGAGGGGTTTACGGGGGCGGCATATGGCTACACCTTC. It specifies CASSYWEGFTGAAYGYTF.

In this sample, this clonotype turned up a few times. The gene calls are TRBV13 and TRBJ2-4; TRBD2 matches 7 bases. This CDR3 has 13 residues. Germline V gene sequence: CDR1 PRHDT, CDR2 FYEKMQ (reference sequence). The V and J ends lost 6 bases and 9 bases, in that order; junction bases with no gene match: 8. CDR3 residues: CASSEGLVSIQYF. For the CDR3, the DNA is TGTGCCAGCAGTGAAGGACTAGTCAGCATTCAGTACTTC.